This TCR beta chain was recovered during a study of blood T cell repertoires in COVID-19. Germline trimming cut 0 bases from V and 5 bases from J; bases unmatched to any gene: 2. The CDR3 runs 14 residues. Germline CDR1 SGDLS, CDR2 YYNGEE. Assay used: immunoSEQ multiplex PCR; TCRdb lists only in-frame clones, some missing. The profile shows more than 300,000 clones, 85% to 90% of them singletons. The rearrangement uses TRBV9 and TRBJ2-1; 7 bases fit TRBD2. This sequence originates from a woman aged 40 to 50 with COVID-19, enrolled during active disease. The material sequenced was peripheral blood. In nucleotides, the CDR3 is TGTGCCAGCAGCGTAGGTAGCGGGCACAATGAGCAGTTCTTC. This gives the protein CASSVGSGHNEQFF. The whole variable domain, filled in from reference TRBV9 and TRBJ2-1, reads DSGVTQTPKHLITATGQRVTLRCSPRSGDLSVYWYQQSLDQGLQFLIQYYNGEERAKGNILERFSAQQFPDLHSELNLSSLELGDSALYFCASSVGSGHNEQFFGPGTRLTVL.